The clone carrying this T cell receptor beta chain has a handful of counts. The target antigen is unknown. The sample originates from a study of blood T cells in healthy people across ages. Whole-study findings and limits: Roughly linear declines in TCR beta diversity per million T cells occurred with age.

The extraction recovered at least 6 micrograms of total RNA per sample. The CDR3 totals 15 residues. The germline V gene encodes CDR1 MNHEY and CDR2 SVGAGI. The V end lost 0 bases, the J end lost 1 base, and 8 bases lay between the germline ends. With a J-beta primer mix and a sample-barcoded 5' primer, a second PCR ran 7 to 11 cycles. Each CDR3 protein is one row after TCRdb ran MiXCR on the 5' RACE reads. The table includes about a million distinct CDR3 sequences, about 53% detected once. The J gene is TRBJ2-3, the V gene TRBV6-5, with D hard to call. The sequence was collected from a woman aged 60 to 75 in good health. What was sequenced was blood. Here the CDR3 reads CASSYSPRGTDTQYF. The DNA for the CDR3 is TGTGCCAGCAGTTACTCTCCCCGTGGCACAGATACGCAGTATTTT.